The TCR beta chain described here comes from a study of T cells after yellow fever vaccination. Across the study: With SMART-Seq v4 Ultra Low Input, the fractions containing low cell numbers were prepared.

A few counts support this clonotype. Its specificity is not known. Germline CDR1 and CDR2: MGHRA and YSYEKL. Trimming took 2 bases from V and 3 from J, leaving 13 bases between them. The CDR3 totals 15 residues. Study-wide findings and caveats: Faster peaking, at day 5 versus 15, marked a secondary response that was weaker.

A single record per CDR3 protein comes from TCRdb applying MiXCR to the 5' RACE reads. The data show 300,000 to 350,000 distinct CDR3 sequences, around 4.1% seen once. The TCR comes from a man aged 18 to 29 who received the YFV17D yellow fever vaccine. This rearrangement joins TRBV4-1 to TRBJ2-5, with D perhaps TRBD1 or TRBD2 (5 bases each). The source was PBMCs, collected 5 days after the yellow fever booster vaccination. CDR3 coding DNA: TGCGCCAGCAGCCAATTTCGGGACGGCGAAGAGACCCAGTACTTC. Amino acids: CASSQFRDGEETQYF.